Listed below are T cell receptor beta chains from one sample, sequenced in a study of blood T cell repertoires in COVID-19. Assay: immunoSEQ multiplex PCR; the TCRdb copy retains only in-frame clones and omits some. The table shows hundreds of thousands of clones, with approximately 83% occurring only once. The sequencing input was peripheral blood. Receptors were obtained from a man in his forties with acute or convalescent COVID-19. CDR3s include the opening cysteine and the closing phenylalanine or tryptophan. The D gene is left open where the match is weak. Only part of the rows carry a size: once, few, many, or a class if the clone is expanded.

J: TRBJ1-5; size: NA; V: TRBV6-5; D: NA; DNA: TGTGCCAGCAGTTACTCGAACAGGGCCAATCAGCCCCAGCATTTT; CDR3: CASSYSNRANQPQHF
J: TRBJ1-5; size: few; V: TRBV6-1; D: NA; DNA: TGTGCCAGCAGTGACCGCCCGGCCCAGCATTTT; CDR3: CASSDRPAQHF
J: TRBJ1-3; size: NA; V: TRBV3-1/TRBV3-2; D: NA; DNA: TGTGCCAGCAGCCAGGATCTCTTGGCGAGGAACACCATATATTTT; CDR3: CASSQDLLARNTIYF
J: TRBJ2-1; size: NA; V: TRBV10-3; D: NA; DNA: TGTGCCATCAGTGACGGGGGGCTGGAGTTCTTC; CDR3: CAISDGGLEFF
J: TRBJ2-5; size: NA; V: TRBV5-1; D: TRBD2; DNA: TGCGCCAGCAGCTTTGCTAGCGGGAGGTCCCAAGAGACCCAGTACTTC; CDR3: CASSFASGRSQETQYF
J: TRBJ2-7; size: NA; V: TRBV5-1; D: NA; DNA: TGCGCCAGCAGCTTGGATCGGGGGAGTCATGTCGAGCAGTACTTC; CDR3: CASSLDRGSHVEQYF
J: TRBJ2-2; size: NA; V: TRBV19; D: NA; DNA: TGTGCCAGTAGAATGTGGAACCCGAGGACCGGGGAGCTGTTTTTT; CDR3: CASRMWNPRTGELFF
J: TRBJ2-7; size: NA; V: TRBV7-9; D: NA; DNA: TGTGCCAGCAGCCCCTCCGGGGATCTACGCGAGCAGTACTTC; CDR3: CASSPSGDLREQYF
J: TRBJ1-2; size: few; V: TRBV6-5; D: TRBD1; DNA: TGTGCCAGCATCGGACAGGGGGTTGGCTACACCTTC; CDR3: CASIGQGVGYTF
J: TRBJ1-1; size: NA; V: TRBV6-5; D: TRBD1; DNA: TGTGCCAGCAGTACAGAGGACAGGGTTGGAACTGAAGCTTTCTTT; CDR3: CASSTEDRVGTEAFF
J: TRBJ1-5; size: NA; V: TRBV19; D: NA; DNA: TGTGCCAGAAGCCCTACCCGGGACTCCATAATTCGCGGGTATCGGCCCCAGCATTTT; CDR3: CARSPTRDSIIRGYRPQHF
J: TRBJ2-3; size: NA; V: TRBV6-5; D: TRBD2; DNA: TGTGCCAGCAGTTACCTAGCGGGGCGCACAGATACGCAGTATTTT; CDR3: CASSYLAGRTDTQYF
J: TRBJ1-5; size: NA; V: TRBV28; D: NA; DNA: TGTGCCAGCATTAAACCTCAGGGAAGCAATCAGCCCCAGCATTTT; CDR3: CASIKPQGSNQPQHF
J: TRBJ2-7; size: NA; V: TRBV7-2; D: TRBD2; DNA: TGTGCCAGCAGCCCGACTAGCTTATACTACGAGCAGTACTTC; CDR3: CASSPTSLYYEQYF
J: TRBJ1-1; size: NA; V: TRBV6-5; D: NA; DNA: TGTGCCAGCCGACGGGGAAGGGACACTGAAGCTTTCTTT; CDR3: CASRRGRDTEAFF
J: TRBJ1-2; size: few; V: TRBV10-3; D: NA; DNA: TGTGCCATCAGTGATCCGGGGATGGGCTATGGCTACACCTTC; CDR3: CAISDPGMGYGYTF